Reported below is one TCR beta chain. In the authors' methods: Reference gene primer amplification gave nucleated cell count estimates. Libraries were prepared by immunoSEQ multiplex PCR; TCRdb keeps only in-frame clonotypes and omits some of them. The D gene and trimming were derived from the DNA, and the V and J assignments and clone size from that table. The sample lists approximately 410,000 clones; roughly 89% were seen once. This sample was included in a study of blood T cell repertoires in COVID-19. About the research overall: The samples span acute and convalescent COVID-19 from the United States, Italy and Spain. In each case, the material was cDNA or gDNA derived from T cells, B-cell-depleted T cells, or PBMCs.

There are 16 residues in the CDR3. From germline, CDR1 is SGHNT and CDR2 YYREEE (reference sequence). V shed 10 bases and J 2 bases; nucleotides not matched to a gene: 9. The sequencing input was peripheral blood. This chain joins TRBV5-4 and TRBJ2-3, with 14 bases matching TRBD2. The sequence was collected from a woman aged 25 to 39 with active or convalescent COVID-19. The CDR3: CAGSAGLAGDTDTQYF. CDR3 bases: TGTGCCGGCTCTGCGGGACTAGCGGGGGACACAGATACGCAGTATTTT.